This TCR beta chain was sequenced in a study of T-cell reconstitution after alpha-beta-depleted transplantation in children. As to this clonotype: The antigen remains unidentified.

The germline V gene encodes CDR1 SGDLS and CDR2 YYNGEE. V was cut by 0 bases and J by 4 bases, with 7 bases left in between. CDR3 size: 13 residues. Study-level results: Surviving recipient cells, namely T cells and thymic progenitors, were the source of high day-60 TCRbeta diversity in some patients. Reports say that about two months after transplant, the alpha-beta T cells came out of several hundred graft clones that had expanded. Newly produced T cells mostly provided counts and TCRbeta diversity after one year, as hyperexpanded clones declined.

The TCRbeta library incorporated unique molecular identifiers. MiXCR, applied by TCRdb to the PCR reads, yields one record per CDR3 protein. The repertoire holds 440,000 or so distinct CDR3 sequences, with 43% as singletons. The sequence was collected from a girl aged 2 to 10 with aplastic anemia, due to receive a stem cell transplant. The starting material was PBMCs, obtained before TCRalphabeta/CD19-depleted stem cell transplant. The chain carries TRBV9 and TRBJ2-5, with D tentatively TRBD2 (6 bases). The CDR3, as DNA: TGTGCCAGCAGCGTAGACGGGAGAGAGACCCAGTACTTC. This translates into CASSVDGRETQYF.